Following are 11 T cell receptor beta chains from one sample sequenced in a study of shared clonotypes between healthy human individuals (dated by TCRdb to the early 2020s). Libraries were prepared through the immunoSEQ multiplex PCR assay. Held by TCRdb, this immuneACCESS table contains in-frame sequences only and omits some clones. Under half of the omission traces to an unresolved V gene where checked; the cause of the rest is unknown. The sample yields roughly 720,000 clones; 90% were counted once. Clones ranked in the top ten supply less than 40% of the sample. The sequencing sample was made of memory CD8+ T cells from PBMCs. Explained via the paper, the cell subset or site label denotes: CD45RO+ cells pooled with CCR7-negative TemRA cells. The receptors were gathered from a man younger than 35 in good health. Some clones in this sample may be carry-over from other donors' samples.

This rearrangement joins TRBV10-3 to TRBJ1-1, with 9 bases lining up with TRBD1. Germline loops: CDR1 ENHRY, CDR2 SYGVKD. This CDR3 region has 15 residues. The junction had 7 bases not matched to a gene; V was cut back by 6 bases and J by 2 bases. The CDR3 spells CAIRQPQGANTEAFF. The CDR3, as DNA: TGTGCCATCAGACAGCCACAGGGGGCTAACACTGAAGCTTTCTTT.

V and J are TRBV4-3 and TRBJ2-1, with D perhaps TRBD1 (5 bases). CDR1 LGHNA and CDR2 YSLEER come from the germline V gene. The CDR3 runs 15 residues. The V gene lost 3 bases and the J gene lost 7 bases, with 16 bases spanning the gap. The CDR3 sequence is CASSQRGHSRNEQFF. In DNA form, the CDR3 reads TGCGCCAGCAGCCAGAGAGGACATTCTCGGAATGAGCAGTTCTTC.

This clone occurred once. This rearrangement joins TRBV6-1 to TRBJ1-3; D is unclear. The CDR3 is 17 residues long. Per the germline V gene, CDR1 is MNHNS and CDR2 is SASEGT. The V end was cut by 0 bases, the J end by 0 bases, with 12 bases between. The CDR3, as DNA: TGTGCCAGCAGTGAAGCGCTTCGGGGTGGCTCTGGAAACACCATATATTTT. Translated, it gives CASSEALRGGSGNTIYF.

The chain links TRBV27 to TRBJ1-2; D is perhaps TRBD1 (5 bases). Per the germline V gene, CDR1 is MNHEY and CDR2 is SMNVEV (reference sequence). The ends were cut back, 0 bases at V and 0 bases at J, with 8 bases in the middle. The CDR3 loop spans 15 amino acids. The chain's CDR3 is CASSLSTDPNYGYTF. CDR3 sequence (DNA): TGTGCCAGCAGTTTATCGACAGACCCTAACTATGGCTACACCTTC.

The chain links TRBV20-1 to TRBJ2-2, with D possibly being TRBD1 or TRBD2 (5 bases each). Germline V gene lookup returns CDR1 DFQATT and CDR2 SNEGSKA (reference sequence). The CDR3 is 10 residues long. The V and J ends lost 3 bases and 10 bases respectively, with 6 bases between them. The CDR3 sequence: CSARGEELFF. The CDR3 nucleotides read TGCAGTGCTAGGGGGGAGGAGCTGTTTTTT.

This clone has a handful of counts. The chain couples TRBV7-8 to TRBJ1-1; perhaps TRBD1 as D (5 bases). Trimming took off 5 bases at V and 6 bases at J, with 16 bases between the two ends. The V gene's germline CDR1 is SGHVS and CDR2 FQNEAQ. The CDR3 covers 14 residues. The CDR3 DNA sequence: TGTGCCAGCAGCCTTGAGGGGCGGGACCCTGAAGCTTTCTTT. Encoded protein: CASSLEGRDPEAFF.

In this sample, this clone turned up once. This sequence joins TRBV12-5 and TRBJ2-2, with 9 bases identical to TRBD1. With V trimmed by 2 bases and J by 5 bases, 6 bases remained unmatched. Germline V gene lookup returns CDR1 LGHNT and CDR2 FRNRAP. The CDR3 is made up of 16 amino acids. For the CDR3, the DNA is TGTGCTAGTGGTTTGACTCCGGGACAGGGAACCGGGGAGCTGTTTTTT. Its translation is CASGLTPGQGTGELFF.

The gene calls are TRBV4-3 and TRBJ2-7, with 9 bases aligning to TRBD2. The J segment lost 2 bases and the V segment lost 1 base, leaving 6 bases of the junction unmatched. Per the germline V gene, CDR1 is LGHNA and CDR2 is YSLEER. The CDR3 has 16 amino acids. The CDR3 loop reads CASSQVWAGGAYEQYF. The DNA for the CDR3 is TGCGCCAGCAGCCAAGTGTGGGCGGGAGGGGCCTACGAGCAGTACTTC.

The CDR3: CASSLARTRGQGSMFF. The CDR3 DNA reads as TGTGCCAGCAGCTTGGCCCGGACCCGAGGGCAGGGATCCATGTTTTTT. The chain has TRBV5-6 and TRBJ2-2, with D perhaps TRBD1 or TRBD2 (5 bases each). This CDR3 is 16 amino acids long. Germline-derived CDR1 and CDR2 are SGHDT and YYEEEE. Trimming took 0 bases from V and 15 from J, leaving 24 bases between them.

The chain has TRBV7-9 and TRBJ2-5, with D unresolved. This CDR3 has 14 amino acids. The V and J ends lost 1 base and 5 bases respectively, with 11 bases between them. CDR1 is SEHNR, CDR2 FQNEAQ, per germline (reference sequence). CDR3 nucleotide sequence: TGTGCCAGCAGCTTAGAGGCACACTGGGAGACCCAGTACTTC. The encoded protein is CASSLEAHWETQYF.

This clone appeared many times. The chain couples TRBV4-1 to TRBJ1-5; no firm D call. The ends were cut back, 2 bases at V and 0 bases at J, with 8 bases in the middle. Germline CDR1 is MGHRA and CDR2 is YSYEKL. The CDR3 has 15 amino acids. CDR3 nucleotides: TGCGCCAGCAGCCAATCCCTTCATAGCAATCAGCCCCAGCATTTT. Translation: CASSQSLHSNQPQHF.